This entry features one TCR beta chain sequence. Measured with immunoSEQ multiplex PCR; TCRdb has only the in-frame clones, and not every one. Of just under 300,000 clones listed, around nine tenths were seen once; the top ten hold 1.3%. The data derive from a study of blood T cell repertoires in COVID-19. Study in general: PBMCs, B-cell-depleted T cells, or T cells were the source of the cDNA or gDNA that made up the material.

Germline CDR1 MNHEY, CDR2 SVGEGT. With 2 bases clipped from V and 1 base from J, the junction kept 5 bases outside the gene matches. The CDR3 sequence is 16 residues long. The sequence came from an older man with acute or convalescent COVID-19. The V call is TRBV6-2 or TRBV6-3, the J call TRBJ1-1; 9 nucleotides match TRBD1. Sequencing was performed on peripheral blood. CDR3 amino acids: CASSYPGQGWNTEAFF. The DNA of the CDR3 is TGTGCCAGCAGTTACCCGGGACAGGGCTGGAACACTGAAGCTTTCTTT.